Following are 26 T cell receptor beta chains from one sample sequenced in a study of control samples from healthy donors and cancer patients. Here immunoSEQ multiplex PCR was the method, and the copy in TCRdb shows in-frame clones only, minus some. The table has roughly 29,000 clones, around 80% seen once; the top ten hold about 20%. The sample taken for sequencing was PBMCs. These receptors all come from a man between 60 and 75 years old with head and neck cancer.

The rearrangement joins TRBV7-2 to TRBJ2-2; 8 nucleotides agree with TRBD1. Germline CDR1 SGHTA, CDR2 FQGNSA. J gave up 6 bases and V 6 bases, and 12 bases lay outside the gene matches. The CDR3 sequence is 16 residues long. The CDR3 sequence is CASRAYQGARSGELFF. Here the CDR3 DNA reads TGTGCCAGCAGAGCTTATCAGGGGGCGCGGTCCGGGGAGCTGTTTTTT. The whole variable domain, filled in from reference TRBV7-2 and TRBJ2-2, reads GAGVSQSPSNKVTEKGKDVELRCDPISGHTALYWYRQSLGQGLEFLIYFQGNSAPDKSGLPSDRFSAERTGGSVSTLTIQRTQQEDSAVYLCASRAYQGARSGELFFGEGSRLTVL.

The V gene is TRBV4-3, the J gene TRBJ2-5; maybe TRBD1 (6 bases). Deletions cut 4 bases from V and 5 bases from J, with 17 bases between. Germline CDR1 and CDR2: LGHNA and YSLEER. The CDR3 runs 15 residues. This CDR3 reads CASSLYRGGDETQYF. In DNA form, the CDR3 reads TGCGCCAGCAGCCTTTATCGAGGGGGAGATGAGACCCAGTACTTC.

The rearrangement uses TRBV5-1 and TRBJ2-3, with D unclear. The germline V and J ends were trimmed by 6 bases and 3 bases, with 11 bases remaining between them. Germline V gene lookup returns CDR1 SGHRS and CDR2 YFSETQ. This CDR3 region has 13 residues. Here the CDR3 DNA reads TGCGCCAGCACTAACCCGGTGACAGATACGCAGTATTTT. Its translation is CASTNPVTDTQYF.

The chain's CDR3 is CASSARPGMNTEAFF. CDR3 DNA sequence: TGTGCCAGCAGTGCCCGACCGGGAATGAACACTGAAGCTTTCTTT. The rearrangement uses TRBV28 and TRBJ1-1; D is undetermined. The V end lost 5 bases, the J end lost 0 bases, and 13 bases lay between the germline ends. Germline CDR1 and CDR2: MDHEN and SYDVKM. The CDR3 covers 15 residues.

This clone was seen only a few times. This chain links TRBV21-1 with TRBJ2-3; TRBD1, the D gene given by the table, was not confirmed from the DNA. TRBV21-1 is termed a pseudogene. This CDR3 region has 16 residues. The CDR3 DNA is TGTGCCAGCAGCACTAAGACAGGTGAAGGCACAGATACGCAGTATTTT. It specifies CASSTKTGEGTDTQYF.

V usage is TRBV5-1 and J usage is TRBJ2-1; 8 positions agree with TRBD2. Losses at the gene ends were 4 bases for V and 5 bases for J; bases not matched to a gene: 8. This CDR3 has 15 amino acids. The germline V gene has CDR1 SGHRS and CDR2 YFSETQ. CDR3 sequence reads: CASSGAGGYNNEQFF. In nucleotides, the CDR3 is TGCGCCAGCAGCGGGGCGGGGGGTTACAACAATGAGCAGTTCTTC. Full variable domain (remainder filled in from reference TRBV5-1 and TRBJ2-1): KAGVTQTPRYLIKTRGQQVTLSCSPISGHRSVSWYQQTPGQGLQFLFEYFSETQRNKGNFPGRFSGRQFSNSRSEMNVSTLELGDSALYLCASSGAGGYNNEQFFGPGTRLTVL.

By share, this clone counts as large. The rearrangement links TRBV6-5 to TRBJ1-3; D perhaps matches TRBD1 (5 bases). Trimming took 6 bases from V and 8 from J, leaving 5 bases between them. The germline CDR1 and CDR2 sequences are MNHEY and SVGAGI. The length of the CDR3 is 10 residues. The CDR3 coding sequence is TGTGCCAGCAGGGGGCACACCATATATTTT. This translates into CASRGHTIYF.

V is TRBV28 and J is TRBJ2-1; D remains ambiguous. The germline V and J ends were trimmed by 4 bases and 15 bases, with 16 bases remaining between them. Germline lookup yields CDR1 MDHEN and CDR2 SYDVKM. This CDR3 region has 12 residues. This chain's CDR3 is CASSSAGYGVFF. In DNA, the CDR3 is TGTGCCAGCAGTTCCGCTGGGTATGGGGTGTTCTTC.

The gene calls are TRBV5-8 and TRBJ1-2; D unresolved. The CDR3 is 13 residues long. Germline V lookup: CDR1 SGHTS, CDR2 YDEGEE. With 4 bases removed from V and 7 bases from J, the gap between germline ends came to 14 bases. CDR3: CASSLLREGGYTF. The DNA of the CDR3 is TGTGCCAGCAGCCTCTTGCGGGAAGGTGGCTACACCTTC.

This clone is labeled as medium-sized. The CDR3 nucleotides read TGTGCCAGCAGTTATCCGGGACTAGGAGGGGACAATGAGCAGTTCTTC. Protein sequence: CASSYPGLGGDNEQFF. The chain couples TRBV6-5 to TRBJ2-1; the match to TRBD2 covers 8 bases. The ends lost 3 bases at V and 5 bases at J; junction bases unmatched: 9. Germline-derived CDR1 and CDR2 are MNHEY and SVGAGI. The CDR3 loop spans 16 amino acids.

The CDR3 nucleotides are TGTGCCAGCAGCCAAGAGAAGGGGGCGCAGGAAGCTTTCTTT. It specifies CASSQEKGAQEAFF. The chain employs TRBV4-2 and TRBJ1-1; 7 nucleotides match TRBD1. There are 14 residues in the CDR3. The ends lost 0 bases at V and 8 bases at J; junction bases unmatched: 6. Per the germline V gene, CDR1 is LGHNA and CDR2 is YNFKEQ.

CDR3 DNA: TGTGCCAGCAGCTACTTGGCGGGGGGCCGGAGCGAGCAGTACTTC. Translated, it gives CASSYLAGGRSEQYF. V is TRBV7-8 and J is TRBJ2-7; 8 bases match TRBD2. The CDR3 contains 15 residues. The ends lost 4 bases at V and 6 bases at J; junction bases unmatched: 11. Germline assignment: CDR1 SGHVS and CDR2 FQNEAQ.

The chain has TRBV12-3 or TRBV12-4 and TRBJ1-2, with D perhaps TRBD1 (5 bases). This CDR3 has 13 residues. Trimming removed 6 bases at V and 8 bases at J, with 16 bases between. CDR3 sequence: CASSPPGGGGYTF. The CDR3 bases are TGTGCCAGCAGCCCGCCGGGGGGTGGGGGCTACACCTTC.

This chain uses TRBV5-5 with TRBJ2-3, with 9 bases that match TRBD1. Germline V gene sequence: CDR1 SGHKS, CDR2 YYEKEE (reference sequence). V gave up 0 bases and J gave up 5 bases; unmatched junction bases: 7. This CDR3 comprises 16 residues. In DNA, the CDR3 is TGTGCCAGCAGCTTGGAAGGGACAGGGTTGAGAGATACGCAGTATTTT. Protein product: CASSLEGTGLRDTQYF.

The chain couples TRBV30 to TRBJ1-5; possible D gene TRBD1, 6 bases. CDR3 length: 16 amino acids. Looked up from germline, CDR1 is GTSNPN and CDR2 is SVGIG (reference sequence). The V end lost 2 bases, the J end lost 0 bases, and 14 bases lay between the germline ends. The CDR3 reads CAWSPRTVYSNQPQHF. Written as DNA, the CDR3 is TGTGCCTGGAGTCCGAGGACAGTCTATAGCAATCAGCCCCAGCATTTT. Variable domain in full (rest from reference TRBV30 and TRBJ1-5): SQTIHQWPATLVQPVGSPLSLECTVEGTSNPNLYWYRQAAGRGLQLLFYSVGIGQISSEVPQNLSASRPQDRQFILSSKKLLLSDSGFYLCAWSPRTVYSNQPQHFGDGTRLSIL.

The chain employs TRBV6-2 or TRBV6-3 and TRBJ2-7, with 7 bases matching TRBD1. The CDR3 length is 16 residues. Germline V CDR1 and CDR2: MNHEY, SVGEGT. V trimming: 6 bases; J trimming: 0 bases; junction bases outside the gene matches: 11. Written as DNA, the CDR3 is TGTGCCAGCAGCTCCGGGACAGTCTTTTTCTCCTACGAGCAGTACTTC. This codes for CASSSGTVFFSYEQYF.

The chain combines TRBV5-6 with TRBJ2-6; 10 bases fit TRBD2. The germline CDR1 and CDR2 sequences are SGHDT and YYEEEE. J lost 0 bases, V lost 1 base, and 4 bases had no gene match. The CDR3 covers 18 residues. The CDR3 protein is CASSLRSSGSSGANVLTF. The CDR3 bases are TGTGCCAGCAGCTTGAGGTCTAGCGGGAGCTCTGGGGCCAACGTCCTGACTTTC.

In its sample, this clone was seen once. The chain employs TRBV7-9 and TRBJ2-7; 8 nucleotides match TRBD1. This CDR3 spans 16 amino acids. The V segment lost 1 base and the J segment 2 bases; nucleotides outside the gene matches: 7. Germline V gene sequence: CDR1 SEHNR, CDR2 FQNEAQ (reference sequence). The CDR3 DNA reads TGTGCCAGCAGCTTAGAGGGACAGGAGTATACCTACGAGCAGTACTTC. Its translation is CASSLEGQEYTYEQYF. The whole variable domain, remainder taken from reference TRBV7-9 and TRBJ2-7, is DTGVSQNPRHKITKRGQNVTFRCDPISEHNRLYWYRQTLGQGPEFLTYFQNEAQLEKSRLLSDRFSAERPKGSFSTLEIQRTEQGDSAMYLCASSLEGQEYTYEQYFGPGTRLTVT.

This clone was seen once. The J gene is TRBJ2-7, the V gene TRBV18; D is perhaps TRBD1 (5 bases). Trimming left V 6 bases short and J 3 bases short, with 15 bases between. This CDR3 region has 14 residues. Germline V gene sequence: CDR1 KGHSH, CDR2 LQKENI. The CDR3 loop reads CASSHKGNRYEQYF. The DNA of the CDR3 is TGTGCCAGCTCGCACAAGGGGAATCGCTACGAGCAGTACTTC.

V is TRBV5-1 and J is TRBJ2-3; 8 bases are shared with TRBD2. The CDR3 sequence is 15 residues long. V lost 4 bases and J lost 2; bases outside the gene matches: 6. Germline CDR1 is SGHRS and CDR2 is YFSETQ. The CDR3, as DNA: TGCGCCAGCAGCAGGGGACTAGATTACACAGATACGCAGTATTTT. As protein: CASSRGLDYTDTQYF. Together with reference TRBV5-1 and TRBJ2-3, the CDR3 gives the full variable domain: KAGVTQTPRYLIKTRGQQVTLSCSPISGHRSVSWYQQTPGQGLQFLFEYFSETQRNKGNFPGRFSGRQFSNSRSEMNVSTLELGDSALYLCASSRGLDYTDTQYFGPGTRLTVL.

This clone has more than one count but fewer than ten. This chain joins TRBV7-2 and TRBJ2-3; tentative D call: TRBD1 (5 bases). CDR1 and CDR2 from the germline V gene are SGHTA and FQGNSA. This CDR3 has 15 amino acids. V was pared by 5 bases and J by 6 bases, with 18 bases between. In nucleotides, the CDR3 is TGTGCCAGCAGCCTTAGCAATCAGGGTCCCGATACGCAGTATTTT. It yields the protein CASSLSNQGPDTQYF.

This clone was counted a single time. For the CDR3, the DNA is TGTGCCAGCAGCGCGACTAGCGGGGGCACCTACATCGAGCAGTACTTC. It translates to CASSATSGGTYIEQYF. The J gene is TRBJ2-7, the V gene TRBV7-9, with 12 nucleotides matching TRBD2. CDR3 length equals 16 residues. The trim removed 5 bases at V and 6 bases at J, leaving 11 bases unmatched. CDR1 SEHNR and CDR2 FQNEAQ come from the germline V gene (reference sequence).

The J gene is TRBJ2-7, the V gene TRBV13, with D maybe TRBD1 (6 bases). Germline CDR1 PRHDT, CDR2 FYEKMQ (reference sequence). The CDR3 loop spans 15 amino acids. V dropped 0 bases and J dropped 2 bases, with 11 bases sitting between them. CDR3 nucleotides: TGTGCCAGCAGCTTAGGCCTGAGACAGGCCTACGAGCAGTACTTC. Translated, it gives CASSLGLRQAYEQYF. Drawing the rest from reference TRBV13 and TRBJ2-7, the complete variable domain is AAGVIQSPRHLIKEKRETATLKCYPIPRHDTVYWYQQGPGQDPQFLISFYEKMQSDKGSIPDRFSAQQFSDYHSELNMSSLELGDSALYFCASSLGLRQAYEQYFGPGTRLTVT.

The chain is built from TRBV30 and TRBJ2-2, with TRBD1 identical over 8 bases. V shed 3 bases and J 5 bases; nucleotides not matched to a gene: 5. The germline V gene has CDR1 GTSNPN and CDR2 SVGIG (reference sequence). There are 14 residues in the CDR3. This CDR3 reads CAWRRTGRTGELFF. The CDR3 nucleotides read TGTGCCTGGAGGCGGACAGGGAGGACCGGGGAGCTGTTTTTT.

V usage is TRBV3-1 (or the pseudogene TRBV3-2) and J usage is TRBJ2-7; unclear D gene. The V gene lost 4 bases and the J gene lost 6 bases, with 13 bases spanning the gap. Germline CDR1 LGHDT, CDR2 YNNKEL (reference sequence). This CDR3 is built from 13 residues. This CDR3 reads CASSLGPSVEQYF. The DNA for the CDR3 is TGTGCCAGCAGCCTAGGACCCTCCGTCGAGCAGTACTTC.

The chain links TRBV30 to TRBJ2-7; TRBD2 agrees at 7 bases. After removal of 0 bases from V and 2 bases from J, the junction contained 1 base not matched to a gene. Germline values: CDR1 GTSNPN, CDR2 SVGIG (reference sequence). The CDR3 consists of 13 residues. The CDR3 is CAWSVGLAYEQYF. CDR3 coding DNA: TGTGCCTGGAGTGTAGGACTAGCCTACGAGCAGTACTTC.